Each of the 21 T cell receptor beta chains below was sequenced from the same sample in a study of T cell responses to AZD1222 COVID-19 vaccine. Produced via immunoSEQ multiplex PCR; TCRdb's table is partial and in-frame only. The sample carries 140,000 or so clones, 88% recorded once. Sequenced material: peripheral blood, taken 28 days after the second AZD1222 dose. All receptors derive from an adult who received the AZD1222 COVID-19 vaccine.

The CDR3 coding sequence is TGTGCCACCGGGCGCGCGGGGACTAATGAGCAGTTCTTC. It yields the protein CATGRAGTNEQFF. The V and J genes are TRBV24-1 and TRBJ2-1; D perhaps matches TRBD2 (6 bases). The CDR3 is 13 residues long. Germline CDR1 KGHDR, CDR2 SFDVKD. Trimming left V 9 bases short and J 7 bases short, with 15 bases between.

V is TRBV4-1 and J is TRBJ1-1, with a weak D call TRBD1 (5 bases). Germline V gives CDR1 MGHRA, CDR2 YSYEKL. CDR3 length: 14 residues. Between the trimmed V and J ends, which lost 2 bases and 5 bases, there was a span of 12 bases. CDR3 coding DNA: TGCGCCAGCAGCCAAAAAGGGACGAGTACTGAAGCTTTCTTT. Its translation: CASSQKGTSTEAFF.

V and J are TRBV28 and TRBJ2-3; 13 positions agree with TRBD2. This CDR3 is built from 16 residues. CDR1 MDHEN and CDR2 SYDVKM come from the germline V gene. V lost 4 bases and J lost 3; bases outside the gene matches: 4. Here the CDR3 DNA reads TGTGCCAGCAGTTCCCCGACTAGCGGGGGGACAGATACGCAGTATTTT. Its protein is CASSSPTSGGTDTQYF. The whole variable domain, filled in from reference TRBV28 and TRBJ2-3, reads DVKVTQSSRYLVKRTGEKVFLECVQDMDHENMFWYRQDPGLGLRLIYFSYDVKMKEKGDIPEGYSVSREKKERFSLILESASTNQTSMYLCASSSPTSGGTDTQYFGPGTRLTVL.

This chain links TRBV11-1 with TRBJ2-5; 11 nucleotides align to TRBD2. The CDR3 sequence is 16 residues long. Germline-derived CDR1 and CDR2 are SGHAT and FQDESV (reference sequence). V lost 5 bases, J lost 2 bases, and 7 bases stayed unmatched. CDR3 protein: CASSPLAGALQETQYF. The CDR3 coding sequence is TGTGCCAGCAGCCCACTAGCGGGGGCCTTACAAGAGACCCAGTACTTC.

This chain links TRBV2 with TRBJ1-5, with D perhaps matching TRBD1 (6 bases). In germline, CDR1 is SNHLY, CDR2 FYNNEI. Trimming took off 4 bases at V and 1 base at J, with 11 bases between the two ends. The CDR3 totals 15 residues. The CDR3 sequence is CASSGRTASNQPQHF. CDR3 nucleotide sequence: TGTGCCAGCAGTGGTAGGACAGCCAGCAATCAGCCCCAGCATTTT.

The genes are TRBV6-5 and TRBJ1-1; D unclear. The germline V gene encodes CDR1 MNHEY and CDR2 SVGAGI. This CDR3 has 11 amino acids. V gave up 6 bases and J gave up 10 bases, with 12 bases separating them. CDR3 region: CASRPEGRAFF. The CDR3 DNA reads TGTGCCAGCAGACCAGAGGGAAGAGCTTTCTTT.

This chain joins TRBV27 and TRBJ2-7; D may be TRBD1 (5 bases). Deletions cut 0 bases from V and 6 bases from J, with 24 bases between. Germline V gene lookup returns CDR1 MNHEY and CDR2 SMNVEV (reference sequence). There are 18 residues in the CDR3. The CDR3, as DNA: TGTGCCAGCAGTTTATCCCGGGCATTGGGGTCTAAGCAGGGCGAGCAGTACTTC. As protein: CASSLSRALGSKQGEQYF.

The gene calls are TRBV28 and TRBJ1-3; the match to TRBD1 covers 7 bases. This CDR3 spans 16 amino acids. V dropped 7 bases and J dropped 0; count of bases not matched to a gene: 9. The germline gives CDR1 MDHEN, CDR2 SYDVKM. CDR3 nucleotide sequence: TGTGCCAGCACCCCCGGGGACAGCACCTCTGGAAACACCATATATTTT. As protein: CASTPGDSTSGNTIYF.

This clone was recorded once. The rearrangement joins TRBV7-3 to TRBJ2-2, with 9 bases identical to TRBD1. The CDR3 loop spans 17 amino acids. The germline V gene encodes CDR1 SGHTA and CDR2 FQGTGA. The junction had 7 bases not matched to a gene; V was cut back by 0 bases and J by 5 bases. CDR3 amino acids: CASSLTEQGAITGELFF. The CDR3 bases are TGTGCCAGCAGCTTAACGGAACAGGGGGCCATTACCGGGGAGCTGTTTTTT.

The V and J genes are TRBV5-1 and TRBJ1-2, with unresolved D. Trimming pared 0 bases from V and 3 bases from J, leaving 12 bases between. There are 15 residues in the CDR3. CDR1 and CDR2 from the germline V gene are SGHRS and YFSETQ. For the CDR3, the DNA is TGCGCCAGCAGCTTGGGGACCTCCCGGGACTATGGCTACACCTTC. Translated, it gives CASSLGTSRDYGYTF.

The rearrangement uses TRBV19 and TRBJ1-2; TRBD1 might be the D (6 bases). The CDR3 has 14 residues. V gave up 4 bases and J gave up 8 bases, with 17 bases separating them. Germline CDR1 LNHDA, CDR2 SQIVND (reference sequence). The CDR3 region is CASSTKGQPEGYTF. The CDR3 DNA is TGTGCCAGTAGTACAAAAGGACAGCCCGAGGGCTACACCTTC.

The chain carries TRBV30 and TRBJ2-3, with D tentatively TRBD2 (6 bases). V lost 6 bases and J lost 5, with 18 bases in between. Germline values: CDR1 GTSNPN, CDR2 SVGIG (reference sequence). The CDR3 spans 14 residues. CDR3 in DNA: TGTGCCTGCCTAGGGCCGACGGGACTAGATACGCAGTATTTT. It specifies CACLGPTGLDTQYF.

The V and J genes are TRBV9 and TRBJ1-5; perhaps TRBD1 as D (5 bases). The V and J ends lost 5 bases and 7 bases respectively, with 13 bases between them. The CDR3 extends over 13 amino acids. From germline, CDR1 is SGDLS and CDR2 YYNGEE. CDR3 amino acids: CASSRGVDQPQHF. CDR3 nucleotides: TGTGCCAGCAGTAGAGGGGTTGACCAGCCCCAGCATTTT. The entire variable domain, with the rest obtained from reference TRBV9 and TRBJ1-5, is as follows: DSGVTQTPKHLITATGQRVTLRCSPRSGDLSVYWYQQSLDQGLQFLIQYYNGEERAKGNILERFSAQQFPDLHSELNLSSLELGDSALYFCASSRGVDQPQHFGDGTRLSIL.

The J gene is TRBJ1-4, the V gene TRBV14; D is undetermined. Per germline, CDR1 SGHDN and CDR2 FVKESK. V was shortened by 8 bases and J by 8 bases, with 18 bases between the two germline ends. The length of the CDR3 is 14 residues. CDR3 protein: CASSPPAAPEKLFF. The CDR3 coding sequence is TGTGCCAGCTCCCCCCCAGCAGCGCCGGAAAAACTGTTTTTT.

The chain uses TRBV23-1 and TRBJ1-5; 9 nucleotides align to TRBD1. TRBV23-1 is an ORF; its function is uncertain. After removal of 2 bases from V and 2 bases from J, the junction contained 19 bases not matched to a gene. The CDR3 has 21 residues. CDR3 DNA sequence: TGCGCCAGCAGTCAAACCCCGGACAGGGGAGTTGGGAGGAGGGGCAATCAGCCCCAGCATTTT. This sequence encodes CASSQTPDRGVGRRGNQPQHF.

The genes are TRBV28 and TRBJ2-7, with D possibly matching TRBD2 (6 bases). Germline lookup yields CDR1 MDHEN and CDR2 SYDVKM. This CDR3 contains 15 residues. Trimming cost V 2 bases and J 6 bases, with 17 bases left between them. CDR3 DNA sequence: TGTGCCAGCAGTTTAAGACCTCCCTCGGGGGTCGAGCAGTACTTC. This sequence encodes CASSLRPPSGVEQYF. The full variable domain, completed using reference TRBV28 and TRBJ2-7, is DVKVTQSSRYLVKRTGEKVFLECVQDMDHENMFWYRQDPGLGLRLIYFSYDVKMKEKGDIPEGYSVSREKKERFSLILESASTNQTSMYLCASSLRPPSGVEQYFGPGTRLTVT.

CDR3: CASSSPPYEQYF. CDR3 DNA: TGTGCCAGTAGTTCACCCCCCTACGAGCAGTACTTC. This chain connects TRBV19 to TRBJ2-7; D is unresolved. V dropped 5 bases and J dropped 2 bases, with 7 bases sitting between them. The CDR3 totals 12 residues. CDR1 and CDR2 from the germline V gene are LNHDA and SQIVND (reference sequence).

V and J are TRBV12-3 or TRBV12-4 and TRBJ1-1; D possibly corresponds to TRBD1 (5 bases). The CDR3 spans 13 residues. V shed 7 bases and J shed 6 bases, with 15 bases lying between them. CDR3 sequence reads: CASISFRGAEAFF. In DNA form, the CDR3 reads TGTGCCAGCATCTCATTCCGGGGGGCTGAAGCTTTCTTT.

With regard to this clone: Its ends do not fully match the called genes, so a read error is possible. The chain joins TRBV7-7 to TRBJ1-5; maybe TRBD1 (6 bases). The CDR3 spans 13 residues. Looked up from germline, CDR1 is SSHAT and CDR2 is FNYEAQ (reference sequence). Here the CDR3 DNA reads TGTGCTAGCAGCTTAGACAGGAATCAGCCCCAGCATTTT. This sequence encodes CASSLDRNQPQHF. Full variable domain (outside the CDR3, taken from reference TRBV7-7 and TRBJ1-5): GAGVSQSPRYKVTKRGQDVTLRCDPISSHATLYWYQQALGQGPEFLTYFNYEAQPDKSGLPSDRFSAERPEGSISTLTIQRTEQRDSAMYRCASSLDRNQPQHFGDGTRLSIL.

This clone was observed once. The chain has TRBV7-9 and TRBJ2-3; D is uncertain. Per the germline V gene, CDR1 is SEHNR and CDR2 is FQNEAQ (reference sequence). This CDR3 has 13 residues. The V and J ends lost 3 bases and 1 base respectively, with 5 bases between them. The CDR3 DNA follows: TGTGCCAGCAGCTTTGGGGGCACAGATACGCAGTATTTT. Encoded protein: CASSFGGTDTQYF.

The chain links TRBV6-5 to TRBJ2-5, with D unresolved. V dropped 6 bases and J dropped 5 bases, with 7 bases sitting between them. Germline V gene lookup returns CDR1 MNHEY and CDR2 SVGAGI. The CDR3 covers 11 residues. The CDR3 reads CASSQRETQYF. DNA of the CDR3: TGTGCCAGCAGCCAACGGGAGACCCAGTACTTC.